This T cell receptor beta chain emerged from a study of T cell responses to AZD1222 COVID-19 vaccine. Assay used: immunoSEQ multiplex PCR; TCRdb lists only in-frame clones, some missing. The sample has roughly 90,000 clones, roughly nine tenths seen once. Germline trimming cut 6 bases from V and 4 bases from J; bases unmatched to any gene: 7. Per germline, CDR1 SQVTM and CDR2 ANQGSEA. The CDR3 loop spans 14 amino acids. This chain links TRBV29-1 with TRBJ1-2, with 11 positions matching TRBD1. The input for sequencing was peripheral blood, taken 28 days after the second AZD1222 dose. The source is an adult who received the AZD1222 COVID-19 vaccine. The CDR3 reads CSVETGTGGYGYTF. The CDR3, as DNA: TGCAGCGTCGAAACCGGGACAGGGGGCTATGGCTACACCTTC.